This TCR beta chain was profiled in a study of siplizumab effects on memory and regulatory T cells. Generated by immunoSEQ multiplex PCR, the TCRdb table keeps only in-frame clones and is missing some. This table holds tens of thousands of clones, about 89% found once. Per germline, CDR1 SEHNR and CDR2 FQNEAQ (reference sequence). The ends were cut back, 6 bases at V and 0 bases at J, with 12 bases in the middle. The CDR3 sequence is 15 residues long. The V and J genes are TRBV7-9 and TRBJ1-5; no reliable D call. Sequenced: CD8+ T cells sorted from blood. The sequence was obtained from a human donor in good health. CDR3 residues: CASSSATGSNQPQHF. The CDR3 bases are TGTGCCAGCAGTTCAGCGACGGGTAGCAATCAGCCCCAGCATTTT.